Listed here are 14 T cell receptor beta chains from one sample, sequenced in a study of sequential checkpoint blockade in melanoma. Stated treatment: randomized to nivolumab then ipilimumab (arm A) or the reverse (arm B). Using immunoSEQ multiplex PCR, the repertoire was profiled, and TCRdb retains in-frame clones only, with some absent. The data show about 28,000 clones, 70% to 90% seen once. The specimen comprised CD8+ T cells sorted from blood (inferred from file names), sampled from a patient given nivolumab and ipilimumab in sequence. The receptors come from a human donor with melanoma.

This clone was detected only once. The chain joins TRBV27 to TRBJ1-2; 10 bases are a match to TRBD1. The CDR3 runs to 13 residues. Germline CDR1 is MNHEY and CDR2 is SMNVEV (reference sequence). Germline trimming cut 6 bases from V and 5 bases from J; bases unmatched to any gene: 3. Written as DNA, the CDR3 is TGTGCCAGCAGGGGACAGGGGAGGTATGGCTACACCTTC. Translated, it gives CASRGQGRYGYTF.

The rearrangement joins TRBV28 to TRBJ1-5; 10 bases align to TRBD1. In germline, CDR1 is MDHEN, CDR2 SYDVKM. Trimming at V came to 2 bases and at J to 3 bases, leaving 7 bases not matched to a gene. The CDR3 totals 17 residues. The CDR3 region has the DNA TGTGCCAGCAGTTTACCACGACAGGGGGCCCCCAATCAGCCCCAGCATTTT. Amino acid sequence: CASSLPRQGAPNQPQHF.

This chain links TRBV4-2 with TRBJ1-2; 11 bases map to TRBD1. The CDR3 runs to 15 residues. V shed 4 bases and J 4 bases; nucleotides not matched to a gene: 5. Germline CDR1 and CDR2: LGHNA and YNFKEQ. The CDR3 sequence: CASSPDRGQSYGYTF. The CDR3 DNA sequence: TGTGCCAGCAGCCCGGACAGGGGGCAAAGCTATGGCTACACCTTC.

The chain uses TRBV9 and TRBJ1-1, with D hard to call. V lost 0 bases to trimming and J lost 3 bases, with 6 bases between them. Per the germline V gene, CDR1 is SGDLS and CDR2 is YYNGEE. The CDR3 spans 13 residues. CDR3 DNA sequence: TGTGCCAGCAGCGTAGGGAGCGACACTGAAGCTTTCTTT. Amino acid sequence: CASSVGSDTEAFF.

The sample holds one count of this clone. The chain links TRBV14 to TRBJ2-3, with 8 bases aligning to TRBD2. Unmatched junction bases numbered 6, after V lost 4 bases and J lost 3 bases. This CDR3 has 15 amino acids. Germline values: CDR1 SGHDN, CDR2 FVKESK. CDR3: CASSPKRGMTDTQYF. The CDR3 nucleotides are TGTGCCAGCAGCCCAAAGCGGGGGATGACAGATACGCAGTATTTT. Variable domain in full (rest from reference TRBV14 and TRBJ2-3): EAGVTQFPSHSVIEKGQTVTLRCDPISGHDNLYWYRRVMGKEIKFLLHFVKESKQDESGMPNNRFLAERTGGTYSTLKVQPAELEDSGVYFCASSPKRGMTDTQYFGPGTRLTVL.

As DNA, the CDR3 is TGCGCCAGCAGCCAAGATCTCTTGGCGGTTAGCGGGATTTTCACAGATACGCAGTATTTT. Its translation: CASSQDLLAVSGIFTDTQYF. J is TRBJ2-3 and V is TRBV4-1; 8 bases align to TRBD2. This CDR3 comprises 20 residues. V lost 0 bases and J lost 2; bases outside the gene matches: 16. CDR1 and CDR2 from the germline V gene are MGHRA and YSYEKL.

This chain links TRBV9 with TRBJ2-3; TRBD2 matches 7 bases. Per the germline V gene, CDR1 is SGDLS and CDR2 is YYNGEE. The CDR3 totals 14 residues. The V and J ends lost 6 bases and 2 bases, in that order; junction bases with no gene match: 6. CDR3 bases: TGTGCCAGCACCCTCGGGGGGTCCACAGATACGCAGTATTTT. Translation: CASTLGGSTDTQYF.

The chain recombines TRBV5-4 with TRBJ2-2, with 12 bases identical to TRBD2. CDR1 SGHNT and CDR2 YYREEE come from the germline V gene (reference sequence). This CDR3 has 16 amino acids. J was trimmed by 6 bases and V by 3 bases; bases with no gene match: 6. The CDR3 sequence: CASSSASGGAAGELFF. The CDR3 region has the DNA TGTGCCAGCAGCTCCGCTAGCGGGGGGGCCGCCGGGGAGCTGTTTTTT.

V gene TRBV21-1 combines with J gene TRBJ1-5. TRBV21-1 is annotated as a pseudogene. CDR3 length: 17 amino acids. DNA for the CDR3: TGTGCCAGTCCAGATGCACGGGGGGGCGATAGCAATCAGCCCCAGCATTTT. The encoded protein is CASPDARGGDSNQPQHF.

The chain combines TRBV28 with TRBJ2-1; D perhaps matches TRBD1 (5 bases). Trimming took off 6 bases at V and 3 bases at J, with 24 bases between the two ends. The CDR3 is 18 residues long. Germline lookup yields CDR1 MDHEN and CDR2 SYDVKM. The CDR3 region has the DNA TGTGCCAGCAGACAATCTCGGACAAACCGGGTTCGCTACAATGAGCAGTTCTTC. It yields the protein CASRQSRTNRVRYNEQFF.

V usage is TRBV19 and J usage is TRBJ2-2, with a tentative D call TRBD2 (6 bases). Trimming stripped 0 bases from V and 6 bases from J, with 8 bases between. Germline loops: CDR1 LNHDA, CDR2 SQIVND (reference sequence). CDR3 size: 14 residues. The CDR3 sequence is CASSIDGGAGELFF. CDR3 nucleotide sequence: TGTGCCAGTAGTATAGATGGAGGGGCCGGGGAGCTGTTTTTT.

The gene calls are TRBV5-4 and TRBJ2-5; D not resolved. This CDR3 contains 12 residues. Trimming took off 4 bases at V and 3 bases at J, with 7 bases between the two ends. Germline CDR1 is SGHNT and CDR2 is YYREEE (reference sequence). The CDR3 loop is CASSVSKETQYF. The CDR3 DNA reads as TGTGCCAGCAGCGTCAGTAAAGAGACCCAGTACTTC.

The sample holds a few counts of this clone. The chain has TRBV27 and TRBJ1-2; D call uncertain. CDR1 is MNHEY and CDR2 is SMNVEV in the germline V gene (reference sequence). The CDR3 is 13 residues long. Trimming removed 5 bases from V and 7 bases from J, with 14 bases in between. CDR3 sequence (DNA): TGTGCCAGCAGTCCGACTCTGGCGGGTGGCTACACCTTC. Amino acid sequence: CASSPTLAGGYTF.

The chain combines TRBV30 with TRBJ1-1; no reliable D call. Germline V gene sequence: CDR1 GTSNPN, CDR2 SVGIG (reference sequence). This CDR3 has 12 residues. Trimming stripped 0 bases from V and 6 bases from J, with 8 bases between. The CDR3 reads CAWSVLEAEAFF. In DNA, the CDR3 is TGTGCCTGGAGTGTACTAGAGGCTGAAGCTTTCTTT.